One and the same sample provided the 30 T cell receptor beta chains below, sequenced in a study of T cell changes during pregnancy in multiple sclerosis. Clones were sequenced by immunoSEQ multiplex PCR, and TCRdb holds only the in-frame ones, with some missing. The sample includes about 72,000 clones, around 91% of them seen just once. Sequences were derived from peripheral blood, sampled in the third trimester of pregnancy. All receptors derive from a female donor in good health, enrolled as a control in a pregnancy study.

The CDR3 coding sequence is TGTGCCAGATTCCCGGGACAGGGAAAATGGACTGAAGCTTTCTTT. Its translation: CARFPGQGKWTEAFF. The rearrangement joins TRBV27 to TRBJ1-1, with TRBD1 identical over 9 bases. This CDR3 comprises 15 residues. Germline assignment: CDR1 MNHEY and CDR2 SMNVEV (reference sequence). The junction had 13 bases not matched to a gene; V was cut back by 9 bases and J by 5 bases.

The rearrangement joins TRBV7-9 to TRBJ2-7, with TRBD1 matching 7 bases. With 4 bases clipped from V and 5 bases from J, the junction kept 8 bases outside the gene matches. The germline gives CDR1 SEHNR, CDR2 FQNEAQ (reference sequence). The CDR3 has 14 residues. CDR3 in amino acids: CASSYLGGRDEQYF. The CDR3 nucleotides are TGTGCCAGCAGCTATTTAGGGGGCAGGGACGAGCAGTACTTC.

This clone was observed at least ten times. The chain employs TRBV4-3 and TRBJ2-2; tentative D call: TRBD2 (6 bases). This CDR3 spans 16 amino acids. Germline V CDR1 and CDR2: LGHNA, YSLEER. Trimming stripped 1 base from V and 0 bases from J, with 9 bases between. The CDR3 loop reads CASSQAGGANTGELFF. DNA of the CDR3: TGCGCCAGCAGCCAAGCCGGGGGAGCGAACACCGGGGAGCTGTTTTTT.

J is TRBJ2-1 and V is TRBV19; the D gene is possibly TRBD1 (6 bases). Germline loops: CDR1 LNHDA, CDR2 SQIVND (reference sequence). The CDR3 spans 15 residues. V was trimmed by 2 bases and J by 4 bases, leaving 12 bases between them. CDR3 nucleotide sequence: TGTGCCAGTAGTATATCGTCTGGACAGTACAATGAGCAGTTCTTC. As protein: CASSISSGQYNEQFF.

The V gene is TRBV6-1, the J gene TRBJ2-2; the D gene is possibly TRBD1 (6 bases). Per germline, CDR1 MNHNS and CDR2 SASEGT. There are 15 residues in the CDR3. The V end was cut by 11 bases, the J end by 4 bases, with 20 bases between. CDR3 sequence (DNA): TGTGCCGGATTGTCTAGGGACATGTTCACCGGGGAGCTGTTTTTT. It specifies CAGLSRDMFTGELFF.

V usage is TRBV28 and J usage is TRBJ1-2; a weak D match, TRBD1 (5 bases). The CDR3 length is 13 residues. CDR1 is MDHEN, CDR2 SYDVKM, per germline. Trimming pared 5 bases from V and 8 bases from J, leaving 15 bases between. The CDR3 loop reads CASSPRRDWGYTF. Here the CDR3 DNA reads TGTGCCAGCAGTCCTCGAAGGGACTGGGGCTACACCTTC.

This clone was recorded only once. CDR3 nucleotides: TGTGCCAGCAGCTTAGGGGGGGGGTCTCAGTACTCCTACGAGCAGTACTTC. This encodes CASSLGGGSQYSYEQYF. This chain joins TRBV7-9 and TRBJ2-7, with TRBD2 identical over 7 bases. CDR3 size: 17 residues. Germline values: CDR1 SEHNR, CDR2 FQNEAQ (reference sequence). The V and J ends lost 1 base and 0 bases, in that order; junction bases with no gene match: 9.

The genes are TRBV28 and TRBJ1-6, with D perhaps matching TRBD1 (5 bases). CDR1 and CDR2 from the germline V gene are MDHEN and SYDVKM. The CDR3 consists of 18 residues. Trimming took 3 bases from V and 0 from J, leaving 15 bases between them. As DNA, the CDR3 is TGTGCCAGCAGTTTTTTTCGGGGGTCGAGCTCCTATAATTCACCCCTCCACTTT. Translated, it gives CASSFFRGSSSYNSPLHF.

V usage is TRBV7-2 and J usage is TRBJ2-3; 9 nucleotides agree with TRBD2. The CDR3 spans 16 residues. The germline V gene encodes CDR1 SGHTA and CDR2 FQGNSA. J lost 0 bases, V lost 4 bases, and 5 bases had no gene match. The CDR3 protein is CASSSSGIASTDTQYF. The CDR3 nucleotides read TGTGCCAGCAGCTCTAGCGGGATAGCTAGCACAGATACGCAGTATTTT.

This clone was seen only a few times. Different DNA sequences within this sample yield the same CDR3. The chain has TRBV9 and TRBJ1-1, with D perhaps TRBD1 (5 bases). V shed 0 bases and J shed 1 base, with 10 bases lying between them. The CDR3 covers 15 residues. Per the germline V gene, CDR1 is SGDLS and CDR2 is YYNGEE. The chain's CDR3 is CASSVGAGRNTEAFF. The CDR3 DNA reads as TGTGCCAGCAGCGTAGGGGCAGGGCGGAACACTGAAGCTTTCTTT.

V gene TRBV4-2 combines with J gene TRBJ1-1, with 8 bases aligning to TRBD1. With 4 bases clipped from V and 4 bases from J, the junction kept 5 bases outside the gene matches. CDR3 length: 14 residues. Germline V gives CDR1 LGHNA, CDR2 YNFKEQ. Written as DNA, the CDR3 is TGTGCCAGCAGCCTAGACAGGGGTGTCACTGAAGCTTTCTTT. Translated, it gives CASSLDRGVTEAFF.

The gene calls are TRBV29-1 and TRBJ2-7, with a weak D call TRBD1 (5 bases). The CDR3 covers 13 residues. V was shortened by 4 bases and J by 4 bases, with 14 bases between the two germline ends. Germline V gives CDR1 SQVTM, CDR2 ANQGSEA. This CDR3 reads CSVVTVGWYEQYF. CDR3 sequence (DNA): TGCAGCGTTGTGACAGTCGGGTGGTACGAGCAGTACTTC.

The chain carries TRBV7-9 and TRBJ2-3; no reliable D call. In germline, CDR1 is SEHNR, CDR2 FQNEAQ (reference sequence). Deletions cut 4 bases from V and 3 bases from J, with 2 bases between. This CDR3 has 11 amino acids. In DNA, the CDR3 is TGTGCCAGCAGCTCTACAGATACGCAGTATTTT. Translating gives CASSSTDTQYF.

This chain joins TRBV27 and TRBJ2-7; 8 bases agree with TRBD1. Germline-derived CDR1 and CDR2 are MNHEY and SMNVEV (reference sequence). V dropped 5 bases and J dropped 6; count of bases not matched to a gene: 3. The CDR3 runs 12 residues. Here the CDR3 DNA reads TGTGCCAGCAGTCCTGACAGGGGCGAGCAGTACTTC. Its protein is CASSPDRGEQYF.

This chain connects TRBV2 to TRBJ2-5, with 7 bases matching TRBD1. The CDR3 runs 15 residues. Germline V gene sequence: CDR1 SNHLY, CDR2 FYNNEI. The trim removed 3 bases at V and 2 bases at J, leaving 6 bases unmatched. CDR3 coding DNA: TGTGCCAGCAGTGATCCGGGACAGCGTCAAGAGACCCAGTACTTC. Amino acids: CASSDPGQRQETQYF. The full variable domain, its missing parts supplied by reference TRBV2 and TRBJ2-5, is EPEVTQTPSHQVTQMGQEVILRCVPISNHLYFYWYRQILGQKVEFLVSFYNNEISEKSEIFDDQFSVERPDGSNFTLKIRSTKLEDSAMYFCASSDPGQRQETQYFGPGTRLLVL.

The CDR3, as DNA: TGCGCCAGCAGCCGGGGGGTCGACAATGAGCAGTTCTTC. Its protein is CASSRGVDNEQFF. V is TRBV5-1 and J is TRBJ2-1; 7 bases line up with TRBD2. Germline V gives CDR1 SGHRS, CDR2 YFSETQ. This CDR3 comprises 13 residues. Unmatched junction bases numbered 3, after V lost 4 bases and J lost 5 bases.

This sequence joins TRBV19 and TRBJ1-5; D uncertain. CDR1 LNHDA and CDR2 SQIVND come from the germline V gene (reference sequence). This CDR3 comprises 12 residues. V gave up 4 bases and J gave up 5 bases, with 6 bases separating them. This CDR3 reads CASSSGYQPQHF. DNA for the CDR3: TGTGCCAGTAGTAGCGGATATCAGCCCCAGCATTTT.

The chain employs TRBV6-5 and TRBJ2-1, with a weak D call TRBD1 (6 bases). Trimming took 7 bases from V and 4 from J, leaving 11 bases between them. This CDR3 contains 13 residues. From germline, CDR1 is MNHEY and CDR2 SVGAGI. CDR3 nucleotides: TGTGCCAGCACCAGGGGCCGGTACAATGAGCAGTTCTTC. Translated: CASTRGRYNEQFF.

CDR3: CASSQDSGGIRNTIYF. The CDR3 nucleotides are TGCGCCAGCAGCCAAGATTCGGGGGGCATCAGAAACACCATATATTTT. The chain combines TRBV4-3 with TRBJ1-3, with D perhaps matching TRBD1 (6 bases). Germline V gene data show CDR1 as LGHNA and CDR2 as YSLEER. The CDR3 consists of 16 residues. V dropped 0 bases and J dropped 5 bases, with 14 bases sitting between them.

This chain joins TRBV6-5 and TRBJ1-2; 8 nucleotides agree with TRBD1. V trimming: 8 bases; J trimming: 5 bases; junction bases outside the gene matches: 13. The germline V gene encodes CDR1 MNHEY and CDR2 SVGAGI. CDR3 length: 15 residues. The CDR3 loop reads CASFAGGPKGYGYTF. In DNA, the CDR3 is TGTGCCAGCTTCGCAGGGGGCCCAAAAGGTTATGGCTACACCTTC.

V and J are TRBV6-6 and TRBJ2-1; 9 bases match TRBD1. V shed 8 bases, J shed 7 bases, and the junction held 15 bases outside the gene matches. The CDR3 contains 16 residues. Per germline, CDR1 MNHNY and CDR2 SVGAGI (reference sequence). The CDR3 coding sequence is TGTGCCAGCGGCATGACCCGGGGACAGGGAAGGAATGAGCAGTTCTTC. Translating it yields CASGMTRGQGRNEQFF.

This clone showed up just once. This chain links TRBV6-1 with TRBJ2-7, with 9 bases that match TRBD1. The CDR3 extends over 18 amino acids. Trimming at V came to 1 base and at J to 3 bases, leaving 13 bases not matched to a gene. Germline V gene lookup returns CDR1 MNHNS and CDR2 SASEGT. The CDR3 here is CASSEGTGAEGLFYEQYF. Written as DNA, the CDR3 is TGTGCCAGCAGTGAAGGGACAGGGGCGGAGGGGCTTTTCTACGAGCAGTACTTC.

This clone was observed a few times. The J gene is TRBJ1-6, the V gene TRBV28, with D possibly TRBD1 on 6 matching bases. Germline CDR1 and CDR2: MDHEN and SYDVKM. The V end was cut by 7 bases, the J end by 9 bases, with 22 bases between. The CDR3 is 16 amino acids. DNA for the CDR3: TGTGCCAGCACAAGGGGGGGTTTGGGGCGAGGTTCACCCCTCCACTTT. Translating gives CASTRGGLGRGSPLHF. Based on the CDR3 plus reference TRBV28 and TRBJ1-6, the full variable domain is DVKVTQSSRYLVKRTGEKVFLECVQDMDHENMFWYRQDPGLGLRLIYFSYDVKMKEKGDIPEGYSVSREKKERFSLILESASTNQTSMYLCASTRGGLGRGSPLHFGNGTRLTVT.

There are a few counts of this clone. CDR3 sequence (DNA): TGTGCCAGCTCAGGGGACAGGGGGAATTCACCCCTCCACTTT. Translating it yields CASSGDRGNSPLHF. This chain joins TRBV18 and TRBJ1-6; 11 nucleotides line up with TRBD1. J lost 7 bases, V lost 5 bases, and 1 base had no gene match. CDR1 and CDR2 (germline): KGHSH, LQKENI. The CDR3 sequence is 14 residues long.

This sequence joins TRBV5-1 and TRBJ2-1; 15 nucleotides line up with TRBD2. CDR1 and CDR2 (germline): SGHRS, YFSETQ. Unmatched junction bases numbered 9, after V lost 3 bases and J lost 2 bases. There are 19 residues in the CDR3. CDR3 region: CASSSLGLAGGETYNEQFF. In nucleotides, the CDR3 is TGCGCCAGCAGCTCGCTCGGACTAGCGGGAGGGGAGACCTACAATGAGCAGTTCTTC.

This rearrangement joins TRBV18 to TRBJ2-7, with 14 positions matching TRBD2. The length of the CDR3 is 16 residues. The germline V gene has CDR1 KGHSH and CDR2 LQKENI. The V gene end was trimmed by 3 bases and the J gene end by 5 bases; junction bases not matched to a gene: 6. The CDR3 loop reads CASSPGLAGVGDEQYF. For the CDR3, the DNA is TGTGCCAGCTCACCGGGACTAGCGGGAGTCGGAGACGAGCAGTACTTC.

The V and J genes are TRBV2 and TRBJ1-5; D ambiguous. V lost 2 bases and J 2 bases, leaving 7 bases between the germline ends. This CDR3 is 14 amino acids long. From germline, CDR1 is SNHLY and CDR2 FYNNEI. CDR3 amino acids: CASSELSGNQPQHF. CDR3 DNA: TGTGCCAGCAGTGAACTCTCGGGCAATCAGCCCCAGCATTTT.

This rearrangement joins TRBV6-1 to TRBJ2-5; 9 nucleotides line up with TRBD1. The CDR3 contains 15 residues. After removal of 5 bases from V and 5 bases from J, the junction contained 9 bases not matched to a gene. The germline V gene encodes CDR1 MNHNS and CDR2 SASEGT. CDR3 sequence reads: CASSLSGTGRETQYF. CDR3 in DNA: TGTGCCAGCAGTTTATCCGGGACAGGGCGGGAGACCCAGTACTTC.

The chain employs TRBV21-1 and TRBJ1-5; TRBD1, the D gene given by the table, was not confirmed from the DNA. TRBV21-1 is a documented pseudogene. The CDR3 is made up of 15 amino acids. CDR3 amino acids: CASSKETGCNQPQHF. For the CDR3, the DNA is TGTGCCAGCAGCAAAGAGACAGGGTGCAATCAGCCCCAGCATTTT.

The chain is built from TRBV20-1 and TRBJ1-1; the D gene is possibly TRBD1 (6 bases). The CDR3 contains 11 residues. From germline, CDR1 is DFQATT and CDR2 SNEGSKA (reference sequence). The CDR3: CRAGAGTEAFF. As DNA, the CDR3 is TGCAGAGCAGGGGCGGGCACTGAAGCTTTCTTT.